This T cell receptor beta chain comes out of a study of CD8 T cells in ankylosing spondylitis. General study points: Earlier studies detected some motif variants in reactive arthritis synovial fluid and blood. In peripheral blood, disease-linked CD8+ clones occurred at relatively low frequencies. It was reported that disease-linked clones were significantly enriched in matched ankylosing spondylitis synovial fluid.

Libraries of TCR beta came from quantitative 5'-RACE with molecular barcodes. TCRdb analysed the 5' RACE reads with MiXCR anew, one entry per CDR3 protein. The sample has 290,000 or so distinct CDR3 sequences, more than 20% seen once. V lost 8 bases, J lost 8 bases, and 15 bases lay in between. This CDR3 contains 12 residues. Per germline, CDR1 MNHNY and CDR2 SVGAGI (reference sequence). Comments on this clonotype: What it binds is not known.

The rearrangement uses TRBV6-6 and TRBJ1-1; weak D call: TRBD1 (6 bases). Sequencing was done on a sample of blood, either unsorted or a sorted T cell fraction (not recorded which). This TCR was sampled from a female donor with ankylosing spondylitis or in good health (not recorded which). The CDR3 sequence is CASYTQGREAFF. As DNA, the CDR3 is TGTGCCAGCTACACCCAGGGGAGGGAAGCTTTCTTT.